Shown below are 27 T cell receptor beta chains from a single sample sequenced in a study of shared clonotypes between healthy human individuals (dated by TCRdb to the early 2020s). Receptor amplification or capture employed the immunoSEQ multiplex PCR assay. TCRdb took this table from immuneACCESS and kept in-frame rearrangements with V and J called. Such tables lack part of the clones; where checked against another copy, unresolved V genes explain under half of the gap, and the rest is unexplained. Within this sample are over 400,000 clones, with approximately 95% of them counted one time only. The biggest ten clones account for approximately 0.067% of the sample. Material for sequencing was naive CD4+ T cells sorted from blood. The cell subset or site label, as the study defines it: CD45RA+ positively selected. The receptors stem from a woman aged 25-40 years in good health.

The V gene is TRBV6-6, the J gene TRBJ1-5; no clear D. With 2 bases removed from V and 4 bases from J, the gap between germline ends came to 3 bases. This CDR3 contains 12 residues. CDR1 and CDR2 (germline): MNHNY, SVGAGI (reference sequence). CDR3 nucleotide sequence: TGTGCCAGCAGTTACGAGAATCAGCCCCAGCATTTT. Translation: CASSYENQPQHF.

The chain uses TRBV7-2 and TRBJ2-3; 11 bases agree with TRBD1. CDR1 SGHTA and CDR2 FQGNSA come from the germline V gene. V lost 2 bases, J lost 7 bases, and 8 bases stayed unmatched. This CDR3 has 16 residues. Written as DNA, the CDR3 is TGTGCCAGCAGCTTAACCGGGACAGGGGGAGGGTATACGCAGTATTTT. This encodes CASSLTGTGGGYTQYF.

This chain uses TRBV11-3 with TRBJ2-1; D tentatively reads TRBD1 or TRBD2 (6 bases each). There are 17 residues in the CDR3. The V gene lost 5 bases and the J gene lost 1 base, with 18 bases spanning the gap. Per the germline V gene, CDR1 is SGHNT and CDR2 is YENEEA. CDR3 protein: CASSPGQGTGSYNEQFF. The CDR3 region has the DNA TGTGCCAGCAGCCCCGGCCAGGGGACTGGGTCCTACAATGAGCAGTTCTTC.

This rearrangement joins TRBV30 to TRBJ1-3; maybe TRBD1 (6 bases). V lost 6 bases and J lost 2, with 11 bases in between. The CDR3 runs 13 residues. Germline CDR1 and CDR2: GTSNPN and SVGIG (reference sequence). CDR3 loop: CACLGGPGNTIYF. The DNA of the CDR3 is TGTGCCTGTCTAGGGGGTCCTGGAAACACCATATATTTT.

V usage is TRBV21-1 and J usage is TRBJ1-1; the table's TRBD1 call for D was not verified on the DNA. TRBV21-1 is a pseudogene segment. This CDR3 has 20 amino acids. The CDR3 DNA reads as TGTGCCAGCAGCAAAGGTTCCCCCCGACAGGGTCGGGCCATGAACACTGAAGCTTTCTTT. It yields the protein CASSKGSPRQGRAMNTEAFF.

The V gene is TRBV6-6, the J gene TRBJ2-7; the D is unclear. The V gene's germline CDR1 is MNHNY and CDR2 SVGAGI (reference sequence). V was shortened by 6 bases and J by 0 bases, with 12 bases between the two germline ends. The CDR3 sequence is 14 residues long. CDR3 region: CASRQSVGSYEQYF. The CDR3 coding sequence is TGTGCCAGCAGACAGTCGGTGGGCTCCTACGAGCAGTACTTC.

This clone was recorded only once. The CDR3 region has the DNA TGCGCCAGCAGCTTTGGTCAGCCAAGCTCCTATAATTCACCCCTCCACTTT. It is translated as CASSFGQPSSYNSPLHF. The V and J genes are TRBV5-1 and TRBJ1-6, with no clear D. Trimming took off 2 bases at V and 0 bases at J, with 12 bases between the two ends. The germline V gene has CDR1 SGHRS and CDR2 YFSETQ. The CDR3 sequence is 17 residues long.

This chain joins TRBV2 and TRBJ2-5; D is possibly TRBD2 (7 bases). The tail of the sequence fits TRBJ2-7 better, so the J call may be wrong. This CDR3 comprises 17 residues. Germline V gene lookup returns CDR1 SNHLY and CDR2 FYNNEI. CDR3 bases: TGTGCCAGCAGTCCCACCGTTTCGGGGGGCCTTTCCTACGAGCAGTACTTC. The encoded protein is CASSPTVSGGLSYEQYF.

V gene TRBV10-1 combines with J gene TRBJ1-1; the D gene is possibly TRBD1 (5 bases). This CDR3 comprises 16 residues. V lost 2 bases and J 1 base, leaving 14 bases between the germline ends. The V gene's germline CDR1 is WNHNN and CDR2 SYGVQD (reference sequence). CDR3 nucleotides: TGCGCCAGCAGTGAGAACCTGGGACTGACGAACACTGAAGCTTTCTTT. This sequence encodes CASSENLGLTNTEAFF.

The rearrangement joins TRBV18 to TRBJ2-5; possibly TRBD1 for D (6 bases). Germline V gene lookup returns CDR1 KGHSH and CDR2 LQKENI. V was pared by 1 base and J by 5 bases, with 11 bases between. CDR3 length: 14 residues. The CDR3 bases are TGTGCCAGCTCACCACAACAGGGTAGGGAGACCCAGTACTTC. Its translation is CASSPQQGRETQYF. Drawing the rest from reference TRBV18 and TRBJ2-5, the complete variable domain is NAGVMQNPRHLVRRRGQEARLRCSPMKGHSHVYWYRQLPEEGLKFMVYLQKENIIDESGMPKERFSAEFPKEGPSILRIQQVVRGDSAAYFCASSPQQGRETQYFGPGTRLLVL.

V and J are TRBV5-1 and TRBJ2-7; D call uncertain. V was shortened by 4 bases and J by 0 bases, with 17 bases between the two germline ends. This CDR3 region has 16 residues. Germline CDR1 is SGHRS and CDR2 is YFSETQ. The CDR3 DNA reads as TGCGCCAGCAGCCCCCTGTGGCAGGCTAGCTCCTACGAGCAGTACTTC. It is translated as CASSPLWQASSYEQYF. Filled out from reference TRBV5-1 and TRBJ2-7, the complete variable domain reads KAGVTQTPRYLIKTRGQQVTLSCSPISGHRSVSWYQQTPGQGLQFLFEYFSETQRNKGNFPGRFSGRQFSNSRSEMNVSTLELGDSALYLCASSPLWQASSYEQYFGPGTRLTVT.

The genes are TRBV28 and TRBJ1-2; unclear D gene. V lost 7 bases and J 6 bases, leaving 9 bases between the germline ends. Looked up from germline, CDR1 is MDHEN and CDR2 is SYDVKM. The CDR3 extends over 11 amino acids. This CDR3 reads CASTTAHGYTF. The CDR3 DNA reads as TGTGCCAGCACTACCGCTCATGGCTACACCTTC.

CDR3 coding DNA: TGTGCCAGAAGCTTGGAGTTTGCTGGGGGAGGGACTGAAGCTTTCTTT. This sequence encodes CARSLEFAGGGTEAFF. This chain joins TRBV5-3 and TRBJ1-1, with TRBD1 as a possible D gene (5 bases). TRBV5-3 is given ORF status, its function remaining uncertain. V lost 0 bases, J lost 5 bases, and 17 bases lay in between. CDR3 length: 16 amino acids.

The rearrangement uses TRBV2 and TRBJ1-4; unclear D gene. Trimming removed 7 bases at V and 12 bases at J, with 12 bases between. This CDR3 has 11 residues. In germline, CDR1 is SNHLY, CDR2 FYNNEI. The CDR3 region is CASIRLAELFF. The CDR3 coding sequence is TGTGCCAGCATTCGATTGGCGGAACTGTTTTTT.

This clone was seen a single time. This chain connects TRBV4-1 to TRBJ2-3; 11 bases match TRBD2. V trimming: 1 base; J trimming: 3 bases; junction bases outside the gene matches: 12. This CDR3 contains 19 residues. The germline V gene has CDR1 MGHRA and CDR2 YSYEKL. CDR3 amino acids: CASSQAGSGRAIGTDTQYF. The CDR3, as DNA: TGCGCCAGCAGCCAAGCAGGTAGCGGGAGGGCCATCGGGACAGATACGCAGTATTTT.

V gene TRBV5-1 combines with J gene TRBJ1-3, with D uncertain. V shed 4 bases and J shed 2 bases, with 7 bases lying between them. The CDR3 totals 13 residues. Per the germline V gene, CDR1 is SGHRS and CDR2 is YFSETQ. The CDR3 spells CASSEGTGNTIYF. In DNA form, the CDR3 reads TGCGCCAGCAGCGAGGGAACTGGAAACACCATATATTTT.

The rearrangement uses TRBV2 and TRBJ2-2; 8 positions agree with TRBD2. Germline-derived CDR1 and CDR2 are SNHLY and FYNNEI. J was trimmed by 7 bases and V by 8 bases; bases with no gene match: 6. The CDR3 extends over 13 amino acids. CDR3 residues: CASGTRTYGELFF. CDR3 DNA sequence: TGTGCCAGCGGGACTAGGACCTACGGGGAGCTGTTTTTT. Supplemented by reference TRBV2 and TRBJ2-2, the full variable domain reads EPEVTQTPSHQVTQMGQEVILRCVPISNHLYFYWYRQILGQKVEFLVSFYNNEISEKSEIFDDQFSVERPDGSNFTLKIRSTKLEDSAMYFCASGTRTYGELFFGEGSRLTVL.

The chain has TRBV13 and TRBJ2-2; 13 nucleotides match TRBD2. The CDR3 is 18 residues long. Germline V gives CDR1 PRHDT, CDR2 FYEKMQ (reference sequence). The trim removed 4 bases at V and 4 bases at J, leaving 9 bases unmatched. The CDR3 DNA reads as TGTGCCAGCAGCTCCCCGGGACTAGCGGGAAGGAGCACCGGGGAGCTGTTTTTT. It specifies CASSSPGLAGRSTGELFF.

The V and J genes are TRBV10-3 and TRBJ2-5, with a weak D call TRBD1 (5 bases). Trimming left V 0 bases short and J 2 bases short, with 10 bases between. The CDR3 sequence is 15 residues long. The germline CDR1 and CDR2 sequences are ENHRY and SYGVKD. CDR3 DNA sequence: TGTGCCATCAGTGAGTCGGGGCTAGAACAAGAGACCCAGTACTTC. It is translated as CAISESGLEQETQYF.

This clone is a singleton in its sample. The chain combines TRBV28 with TRBJ2-5, with D unclear. Germline CDR1 and CDR2: MDHEN and SYDVKM. CDR3 size: 13 residues. Deletions cut 1 base from V and 2 bases from J, with 5 bases between. The CDR3 protein is CASSLYQQETQYF. The DNA for the CDR3 is TGTGCCAGCAGTTTATATCAACAAGAGACCCAGTACTTC.

The genes are TRBV28 and TRBJ2-1; TRBD1 matches 9 bases. The CDR3 spans 15 residues. Trimming cost V 3 bases and J 5 bases; bases outside gene matches: 5. The germline CDR1 and CDR2 sequences are MDHEN and SYDVKM. Written as DNA, the CDR3 is TGTGCCAGCAGTTTTGGACAGGGGAGGAACAATGAGCAGTTCTTC. Protein sequence: CASSFGQGRNNEQFF.

In regard to this clone: This sample includes further DNA sequences coding for the same CDR3. The V gene is TRBV5-1, the J gene TRBJ2-1; possibly TRBD2 for D (5 bases). The CDR3 contains 15 residues. The germline V gene encodes CDR1 SGHRS and CDR2 YFSETQ. Trimming removed 0 bases from V and 3 bases from J, with 10 bases in between. The CDR3, as DNA: TGCGCCAGCAGCTTGGAGCTAGCAGGCTACAATGAGCAGTTCTTC. Amino acids: CASSLELAGYNEQFF.

Turning to this clone: At the DNA level, this CDR3 is encoded by other sequences in the same sample as well. V usage is TRBV19 and J usage is TRBJ2-7, with no clear D. V gave up 4 bases and J gave up 2 bases, with 3 bases separating them. The CDR3 runs to 11 residues. Germline assignment: CDR1 LNHDA and CDR2 SQIVND (reference sequence). The CDR3 is CASSNTYEQYF. CDR3 sequence (DNA): TGTGCCAGTAGTAACACCTACGAGCAGTACTTC. Full variable domain (outside the CDR3, taken from reference TRBV19 and TRBJ2-7): DGGITQSPKYLFRKEGQNVTLSCEQNLNHDAMYWYRQDPGQGLRLIYYSQIVNDFQKGDIAEGYSVSREKKESFPLTVTSAQKNPTAFYLCASSNTYEQYFGPGTRLTVT.

As for this clone: Other DNA sequences in this specimen translate into the identical CDR3. V gene TRBV5-1 combines with J gene TRBJ2-5, with D unresolved. The tail of the sequence fits TRBJ2-7 better, so the J call may be wrong. CDR3 length equals 13 residues. Looked up from germline, CDR1 is SGHRS and CDR2 is YFSETQ. CDR3 sequence: CASSLDPSYEQYF. Here the CDR3 DNA reads TGCGCCAGCAGCTTGGACCCTTCCTACGAGCAGTACTTC.

V is TRBV7-2 and J is TRBJ1-1; D not certain. CDR1 is SGHTA and CDR2 is FQGNSA in the germline V gene. V shed 0 bases and J shed 4 bases, with 6 bases lying between them. CDR3 length equals 13 residues. CDR3 DNA: TGTGCCAGCAGCTTAGCCCACTCCACTGAAGCTTTCTTT. The encoded protein is CASSLAHSTEAFF. The whole variable domain, remainder taken from reference TRBV7-2 and TRBJ1-1, is GAGVSQSPSNKVTEKGKDVELRCDPISGHTALYWYRQSLGQGLEFLIYFQGNSAPDKSGLPSDRFSAERTGGSVSTLTIQRTQQEDSAVYLCASSLAHSTEAFFGQGTRLTVV.

The chain recombines TRBV2 with TRBJ2-5; possible D gene TRBD1, 5 bases. Germline CDR1 and CDR2: SNHLY and FYNNEI. Trimming removed 4 bases at V and 2 bases at J, with 11 bases between. This CDR3 comprises 14 residues. CDR3 loop: CASSGTSKQETQYF. CDR3 DNA sequence: TGTGCCAGCAGTGGGACATCCAAACAAGAGACCCAGTACTTC.

The chain carries TRBV28 and TRBJ1-6; 7 bases line up with TRBD1. CDR1 and CDR2 (germline): MDHEN, SYDVKM. The V segment lost 2 bases and the J segment 5 bases; nucleotides outside the gene matches: 3. The CDR3 is 15 residues long. CDR3: CASSLVRGHNSPLHF. DNA for the CDR3: TGTGCCAGCAGTTTAGTTAGGGGGCATAATTCACCCCTCCACTTT.